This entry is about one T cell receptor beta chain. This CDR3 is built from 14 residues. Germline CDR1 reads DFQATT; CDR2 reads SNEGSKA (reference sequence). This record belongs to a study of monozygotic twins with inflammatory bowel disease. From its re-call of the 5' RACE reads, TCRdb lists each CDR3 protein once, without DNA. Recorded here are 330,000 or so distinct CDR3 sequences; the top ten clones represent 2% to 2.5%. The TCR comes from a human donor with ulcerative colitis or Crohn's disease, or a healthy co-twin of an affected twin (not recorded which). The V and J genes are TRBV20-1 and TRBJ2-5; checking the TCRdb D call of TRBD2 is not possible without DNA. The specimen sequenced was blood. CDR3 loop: CSARDGLILETQYF.